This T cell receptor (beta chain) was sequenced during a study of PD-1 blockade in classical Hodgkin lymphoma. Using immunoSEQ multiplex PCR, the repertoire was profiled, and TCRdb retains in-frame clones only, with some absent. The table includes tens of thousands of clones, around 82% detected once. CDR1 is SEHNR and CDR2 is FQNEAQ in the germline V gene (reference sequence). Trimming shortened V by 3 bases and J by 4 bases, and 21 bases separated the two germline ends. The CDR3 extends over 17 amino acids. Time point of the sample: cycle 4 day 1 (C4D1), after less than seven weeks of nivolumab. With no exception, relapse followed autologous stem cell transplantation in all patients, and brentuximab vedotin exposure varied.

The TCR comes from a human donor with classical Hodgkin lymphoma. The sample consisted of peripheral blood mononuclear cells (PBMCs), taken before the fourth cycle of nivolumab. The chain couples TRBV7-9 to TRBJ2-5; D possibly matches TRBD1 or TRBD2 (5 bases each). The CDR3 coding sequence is TGTGCCAGCAGCTTCCTTTCCGGGACCACCTGGGGAGAGACCCAGTACTTC. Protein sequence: CASSFLSGTTWGETQYF.